These T cell receptor beta chains were read from a single sample in a study of T cell responses to AZD1222 COVID-19 vaccine. This table comes from immunoSEQ multiplex PCR, and its TCRdb copy is limited to in-frame clones, with some not included. The data hold about 110,000 clones, with about 86% observed a single time. Sample: peripheral blood, taken on day 0 of AZD1222 vaccination. These receptors originate from an adult in good health. Each CDR3 is given with its conserved first and last residue. A D gene is named only where the DNA matches it firmly. Clone size is not always given. Where it is, it says once, few, many or a class for expanded clones.

clone size: .
J gene: TRBJ1-1
D gene: .
V gene: TRBV18
CDR3 protein: CASSPTVGVNTEAFF
CDR3 DNA: TGTGCCAGCTCACCGACAGTAGGGGTCAACACTGAAGCTTTCTTT

clone size: .
J gene: TRBJ1-5
D gene: .
V gene: TRBV6-5
CDR3 protein: CASSQLESNQPQHF
CDR3 DNA: TGTGCCAGCAGTCAACTCGAGTCTAATCAGCCCCAGCATTTT

clone size: .
J gene: TRBJ1-1
D gene: TRBD1
V gene: TRBV7-6
CDR3 protein: CASSLDGQGGYDDEAFF
CDR3 DNA: TGTGCCAGCAGCTTAGACGGGCAGGGGGGATATGATGATGAAGCTTTCTTT

clone size: .
J gene: TRBJ2-1
D gene: TRBD1
V gene: TRBV2
CDR3 protein: CASSRQGIYNEQFF
CDR3 DNA: TGTGCCAGCAGTCGACAGGGAATCTACAATGAGCAGTTCTTC

clone size: .
J gene: TRBJ1-6
D gene: .
V gene: TRBV3-1/TRBV3-2
CDR3 protein: CASSQDGLAPLHF
CDR3 DNA: TGTGCCAGCAGCCAAGACGGGTTGGCACCCCTCCACTTT

clone size: .
J gene: TRBJ1-2
D gene: TRBD1
V gene: TRBV30
CDR3 protein: CARSYGTGESVYGYTF
CDR3 DNA: TGTGCCAGAAGCTATGGGACAGGGGAGTCGGTCTATGGCTACACCTTC

clone size: .
J gene: TRBJ2-7
D gene: TRBD2
V gene: TRBV14
CDR3 protein: CASSPSGGPSYEQYF
CDR3 DNA: TGTGCCAGCAGCCCGAGCGGGGGACCGTCCTACGAGCAGTACTTC

clone size: .
J gene: TRBJ1-2
D gene: .
V gene: TRBV6-2/TRBV6-3
CDR3 protein: CASSFLGTTYGYTF
CDR3 DNA: TGTGCCAGCAGTTTCCTAGGGACAACCTATGGCTACACCTTC

clone size: .
J gene: TRBJ1-2
D gene: TRBD1
V gene: TRBV3-1/TRBV3-2
CDR3 protein: CASSQEGDRAGGYTF
CDR3 DNA: TGTGCCAGCAGCCAAGAGGGAGACAGGGCCGGGGGCTACACCTTC

clone size: .
J gene: TRBJ1-3
D gene: .
V gene: TRBV7-2
CDR3 protein: CASSPGGAGNTIYF
CDR3 DNA: TGTGCCAGCAGCCCTGGGGGAGCTGGAAACACCATATATTTT

clone size: .
J gene: TRBJ2-5
D gene: TRBD1
V gene: TRBV6-6
CDR3 protein: CASSGWLGQGQETQYF
CDR3 DNA: TGTGCCAGCAGTGGGTGGCTTGGACAGGGCCAAGAGACCCAGTACTTC

clone size: .
J gene: TRBJ1-4
D gene: .
V gene: TRBV12-3/TRBV12-4
CDR3 protein: CASSYREKLFF
CDR3 DNA: TGTGCCAGCAGCTACAGAGAAAAACTGTTTTTT

clone size: .
J gene: TRBJ1-2
D gene: .
V gene: TRBV7-9
CDR3 protein: CASSPGHLF
CDR3 DNA: TGTGCCAGCAGCCCGGGACACCTATTC

clone size: .
J gene: TRBJ2-7
D gene: .
V gene: TRBV28
CDR3 protein: CASSLARPPYEQYF
CDR3 DNA: TGTGCCAGCAGTTTAGCTAGACCACCCTACGAGCAGTACTTC

clone size: .
J gene: TRBJ1-5
D gene: .
V gene: TRBV11-3
CDR3 protein: CASSLRLGQRSENRSAQHF
CDR3 DNA: TGTGCCAGCAGCTTACGGCTGGGTCAGCGCAGCGAGAATCGCTCGGCCCAGCATTTT

clone size: .
J gene: TRBJ1-4
D gene: .
V gene: TRBV5-1
CDR3 protein: CASSLVLAPGVEKLFF
CDR3 DNA: TGCGCCAGCAGCCTAGTATTGGCACCGGGGGTTGAAAAACTGTTTTTT

clone size: .
J gene: TRBJ2-1
D gene: .
V gene: TRBV3-1/TRBV3-2
CDR3 protein: CASSQVNREQFF
CDR3 DNA: TGTGCCAGCAGCCAAGTTAACCGGGAGCAGTTCTTC

clone size: .
J gene: TRBJ1-4
D gene: TRBD1
V gene: TRBV28
CDR3 protein: CASNPGQGYEKLFF
CDR3 DNA: TGTGCCAGCAATCCGGGACAGGGGTATGAAAAACTGTTTTTT

clone size: .
J gene: TRBJ1-6
D gene: .
V gene: TRBV2
CDR3 protein: CATTTTGATSPLHF
CDR3 DNA: TGTGCCACCACAACCACCGGGGCTACTTCACCCCTCCACTTT

clone size: .
J gene: TRBJ1-2
D gene: TRBD1
V gene: TRBV7-9
CDR3 protein: CASSSGDQTGVGYTF
CDR3 DNA: TGTGCCAGCAGCTCCGGAGACCAAACAGGGGTCGGCTACACCTTC

clone size: .
J gene: TRBJ2-7
D gene: .
V gene: TRBV9
CDR3 protein: CASVTRSSYEQYF
CDR3 DNA: TGTGCCAGCGTGACAAGGAGCTCCTACGAGCAGTACTTC

clone size: .
J gene: TRBJ1-1
D gene: .
V gene: TRBV6-2/TRBV6-3
CDR3 protein: CASSPRGLGATEAFF
CDR3 DNA: TGTGCCAGCAGTCCCCGGGGATTGGGGGCTACTGAAGCTTTCTTT

clone size: once
J gene: TRBJ2-1
D gene: .
V gene: TRBV6-5
CDR3 protein: CASRTGKASYNEQFF
CDR3 DNA: TGTGCCAGCAGAACGGGGAAGGCGTCCTACAATGAGCAGTTCTTC

clone size: .
J gene: TRBJ2-7
D gene: .
V gene: TRBV27
CDR3 protein: CASSPAVSYEQYF
CDR3 DNA: TGTGCCAGCAGTCCCGCCGTATCCTACGAGCAGTACTTC

clone size: .
J gene: TRBJ1-1
D gene: .
V gene: TRBV6-1
CDR3 protein: CASSEASGWYRRTEAFF
CDR3 DNA: TGTGCCAGCAGTGAAGCGTCGGGGTGGTACAGGAGGACTGAAGCTTTCTTT

clone size: .
J gene: TRBJ2-5
D gene: TRBD1
V gene: TRBV28
CDR3 protein: CASSFQAGGAGETQYF
CDR3 DNA: TGTGCCAGCAGTTTTCAGGCAGGGGGCGCGGGAGAGACCCAGTACTTC

clone size: .
J gene: TRBJ1-5
D gene: .
V gene: TRBV6-5
CDR3 protein: CASADGGNNQPQHF
CDR3 DNA: TGTGCCAGCGCTGACGGGGGAAACAATCAGCCCCAGCATTTT

clone size: .
J gene: TRBJ2-3
D gene: .
V gene: TRBV24-1
CDR3 protein: CATGETTDTQYF
CDR3 DNA: TGTGCCACAGGGGAAACCACAGATACGCAGTATTTT

clone size: .
J gene: TRBJ1-4
D gene: .
V gene: TRBV29-1
CDR3 protein: CSVGEGIEKLFF
CDR3 DNA: TGCAGCGTGGGCGAGGGGATTGAAAAACTGTTTTTT

clone size: .
J gene: TRBJ1-1
D gene: .
V gene: TRBV5-4
CDR3 protein: CASSLDRNAEAFF
CDR3 DNA: TGTGCCAGCAGCTTGGACAGGAACGCTGAAGCTTTCTTT

clone size: .
J gene: TRBJ1-4
D gene: .
V gene: TRBV20-1
CDR3 protein: CSALYNEKLFF
CDR3 DNA: TGCAGTGCCCTGTATAATGAAAAACTGTTTTTT

clone size: .
J gene: TRBJ2-3
D gene: .
V gene: TRBV6-2/TRBV6-3
CDR3 protein: CASSPYRTSSGDTQYF
CDR3 DNA: TGTGCCAGCAGCCCCTACCGAACTAGCTCAGGAGATACGCAGTATTTT

clone size: .
J gene: TRBJ2-1
D gene: TRBD2
V gene: TRBV5-1
CDR3 protein: CASSFLTSGGHEQFF
CDR3 DNA: TGCGCCAGCAGCTTTCTTACTAGCGGGGGCCATGAGCAGTTCTTC

clone size: .
J gene: TRBJ1-6
D gene: TRBD1
V gene: TRBV6-5
CDR3 protein: CASSYSGQGVGSPLHF
CDR3 DNA: TGTGCCAGCAGTTACTCTGGACAGGGGGTTGGATCACCCCTCCACTTT

clone size: .
J gene: TRBJ2-1
D gene: TRBD2
V gene: TRBV7-2
CDR3 protein: CASSLWGGVPTEQFF
CDR3 DNA: TGTGCCAGCAGCTTATGGGGGGGGGTTCCCACTGAGCAGTTCTTC